Shown below are 18 T cell receptor beta chains from a single sample sequenced in a study of T cells after posttransplantation cyclophosphamide (dated by TCRdb to about 2016). The library was produced with the immunoSEQ multiplex PCR assay. TCRdb stores this immuneACCESS table with in-frame sequences only. Part of the clones is absent; in the studies checked, under half of the shortfall reflects unresolved V genes, and no reason is known for the rest. In this sample the table shows 30,000 to 40,000 clones, and no singletons are among them. The top ten clones comprise more than 2% of the sample. Source material: PBMCs. The receptors shown here come from a man aged 45-65 years in good health, CMV-negative, and a related stem cell transplant donor.

This clone was seen at least ten times. The chain uses TRBV30 and TRBJ2-3; D might be TRBD2 (6 bases). The CDR3 runs to 13 residues. V was clipped by 7 bases and J by 0 bases, with 11 bases between them. In germline, CDR1 is GTSNPN, CDR2 SVGIG (reference sequence). CDR3 sequence: CAFSGSSTDTQYF. The CDR3 coding sequence is TGTGCCTTTAGCGGTTCTAGCACAGATACGCAGTATTTT.

This clone was detected only a few times. The chain combines TRBV7-8 with TRBJ2-3; 8 nucleotides agree with TRBD2. Losses at the gene ends were 5 bases for V and 6 bases for J; bases not matched to a gene: 13. Germline V CDR1 and CDR2: SGHVS, FQNEAQ. The CDR3 has 16 residues. The DNA for the CDR3 is TGTGCCAGCAGCGTAAACGGGGGGGCCGTTGGTGATACGCAGTATTTT. Its protein is CASSVNGGAVGDTQYF. The full variable domain, its missing parts supplied by reference TRBV7-8 and TRBJ2-3, is GAGVSQSPRYKVAKRGQDVALRCDPISGHVSLFWYQQALGQGPEFLTYFQNEAQLDKSGLPSDRFFAERPEGSVSTLKIQRTQQEDSAVYLCASSVNGGAVGDTQYFGPGTRLTVL.

This clone was seen a handful of times. Written as DNA, the CDR3 is TGTGCCAGCAGCTTGGGGGGGACCCGGGGGGGACAGCCCCAGCATTTT. Translated, it gives CASSLGGTRGGQPQHF. This chain uses TRBV5-6 with TRBJ1-5; possibly TRBD1 for D (5 bases). V shed 0 bases and J shed 7 bases, with 17 bases lying between them. Germline CDR1 is SGHDT and CDR2 is YYEEEE. CDR3 length: 16 amino acids.

This clone was counted ten times or more. This chain joins TRBV19 and TRBJ1-4, with D unclear. Germline lookup yields CDR1 LNHDA and CDR2 SQIVND (reference sequence). Trimming took off 5 bases at V and 7 bases at J, with 11 bases between the two ends. The CDR3 is 13 residues long. The CDR3 DNA reads as TGTGCCAGTAGTCGAAGGGAGGGTGAAAAACTGTTTTTT. Translation gives CASSRREGEKLFF.

This clone was seen many times. CDR3 amino acids: CASSPGFDTEAFF. The DNA of the CDR3 is TGTGCCAGCAGCCCAGGTTTCGACACTGAAGCTTTCTTT. This chain links TRBV11-3 with TRBJ1-1; no clear D gene. V dropped 5 bases and J dropped 3 bases, with 10 bases sitting between them. This CDR3 comprises 13 residues. From germline, CDR1 is SGHNT and CDR2 YENEEA.

This clone appeared many times. The V and J genes are TRBV14 and TRBJ1-1; TRBD1 matches 9 bases. V was clipped by 8 bases and J by 3 bases; unmatched bases: 13. The germline V gene has CDR1 SGHDN and CDR2 FVKESK. The CDR3 is 16 residues long. The chain's CDR3 is CASSIWGQGGHTEAFF. DNA of the CDR3: TGTGCCAGCTCAATTTGGGGACAGGGCGGACACACTGAAGCTTTCTTT.

There are many counts of this clone. The chain combines TRBV2 with TRBJ2-7, with 8 nucleotides matching TRBD2. CDR1 SNHLY and CDR2 FYNNEI come from the germline V gene. V trimming: 2 bases; J trimming: 6 bases; junction bases outside the gene matches: 9. CDR3 length equals 15 residues. Here the CDR3 DNA reads TGTGCCAGCAGTGAACGGGTCGGACTAGCTGGCGAGCAGTACTTC. It codes for CASSERVGLAGEQYF.

This clone has ten or more counts. This chain joins TRBV6-6 and TRBJ2-5; D perhaps matches TRBD1 (5 bases). The V and J ends lost 11 bases and 5 bases respectively, with 24 bases between them. This CDR3 contains 15 residues. Per germline, CDR1 MNHNY and CDR2 SVGAGI (reference sequence). This CDR3 reads CAHSPQKGVGETQYF. DNA of the CDR3: TGTGCCCATTCCCCCCAAAAAGGGGTCGGTGAGACCCAGTACTTC.

The table lists this clone with many counts. The chain employs TRBV19 and TRBJ1-1; 8 bases are shared with TRBD1. With V trimmed by 3 bases and J by 4 bases, 4 bases remained unmatched. Germline values: CDR1 LNHDA, CDR2 SQIVND (reference sequence). The length of the CDR3 is 14 residues. CDR3 in amino acids: CASSIAGTGTEAFF. DNA of the CDR3: TGTGCCAGTAGTATTGCAGGGACAGGCACTGAAGCTTTCTTT.

This clone was recorded many times. The rearrangement links TRBV5-1 to TRBJ1-6, with D hard to call. V was clipped by 4 bases and J by 9 bases, with 20 bases between them. The CDR3 is 16 residues long. The germline V gene has CDR1 SGHRS and CDR2 YFSETQ. The CDR3 bases are TGCGCCAGCAGCGTGGACCTACCGGGTCGTGGTTCACCCCTCCACTTT. Residues: CASSVDLPGRGSPLHF.

This clone was detected many times. The chain has TRBV11-2 and TRBJ1-3; D is ambiguous. Per germline, CDR1 SGHAT and CDR2 FQNNGV. V lost 2 bases, J lost 0 bases, and 5 bases lay in between. The CDR3 extends over 14 amino acids. CDR3 coding DNA: TGTGCCAGCAGCTTACACAACTCTGGAAACACCATATATTTT. It yields the protein CASSLHNSGNTIYF.

This clone was detected ten times or more. This chain links TRBV6-6 with TRBJ1-5, with TRBD1 matching 7 bases. CDR1 is MNHNY and CDR2 is SVGAGI in the germline V gene (reference sequence). Unmatched junction bases numbered 5, after V lost 2 bases and J lost 4 bases. The CDR3 sequence is 15 residues long. CDR3 region: CASSYTRTGNQPQHF. The CDR3 region has the DNA TGTGCCAGCAGTTACACCCGGACAGGTAATCAGCCCCAGCATTTT.

This clone appeared many times. The chain combines TRBV19 with TRBJ1-4; D gene unclear. V was cut by 8 bases and J by 8 bases, with 12 bases left in between. CDR1 and CDR2 (germline): LNHDA, SQIVND (reference sequence). There are 12 residues in the CDR3. DNA of the CDR3: TGTGCCAGTGCCGAGGGCGGGGAAAAACTGTTTTTT. Translated, it gives CASAEGGEKLFF.

This clone was found many times. The chain combines TRBV14 with TRBJ2-2; D call uncertain. The CDR3 totals 15 residues. Germline lookup yields CDR1 SGHDN and CDR2 FVKESK. Between the trimmed V and J ends, which lost 1 base and 1 base, there was a span of 7 bases. CDR3 in amino acids: CASSQVQQNTGELFF. CDR3 in DNA: TGTGCCAGCAGCCAAGTACAGCAGAACACCGGGGAGCTGTTTTTT.

This clone has at least ten counts. The chain couples TRBV5-1 to TRBJ1-4; perhaps TRBD1 as D (6 bases). The germline CDR1 and CDR2 sequences are SGHRS and YFSETQ. CDR3 length equals 15 residues. Trimming took 0 bases from V and 3 from J, leaving 9 bases between them. CDR3 bases: TGCGCCAGCAGCTTGGCCGGGACATCTAATGAAAAACTGTTTTTT. Its protein is CASSLAGTSNEKLFF.

This clone was picked up many times. The chain links TRBV5-4 to TRBJ1-2, with 7 bases matching TRBD1. Trimming took 4 bases from V and 7 from J; bases not matched to a gene: 7. The CDR3 has 13 residues. CDR1 is SGHNT and CDR2 is YYREEE in the germline V gene (reference sequence). The CDR3: CASSPTGILGYTF. CDR3 nucleotide sequence: TGTGCCAGCAGCCCGACAGGGATACTTGGCTACACCTTC.

Many counts were recorded for this clone. V usage is TRBV10-2 and J usage is TRBJ1-1, with unresolved D. Germline V lookup: CDR1 WSHSY, CDR2 SAAADI. The CDR3 runs to 15 residues. The ends were cut back, 3 bases at V and 4 bases at J, with 15 bases in the middle. The chain's CDR3 is CASSDRLWAGTEAFF. The CDR3 bases are TGCGCCAGCAGTGATCGTCTTTGGGCCGGCACTGAAGCTTTCTTT.

This clone came up many times. The chain joins TRBV7-9 to TRBJ1-3; D might be TRBD1 (5 bases). CDR1 and CDR2 from the germline V gene are SEHNR and FQNEAQ (reference sequence). Trimming stripped 5 bases from V and 7 bases from J, with 12 bases between. The CDR3 totals 13 residues. CDR3 nucleotides: TGTGCCAGCAGCCCGGGGGTTTGGAACACCATATATTTT. Translation: CASSPGVWNTIYF. Based on the CDR3 plus reference TRBV7-9 and TRBJ1-3, the full variable domain is DTGVSQNPRHKITKRGQNVTFRCDPISEHNRLYWYRQTLGQGPEFLTYFQNEAQLEKSRLLSDRFSAERPKGSFSTLEIQRTEQGDSAMYLCASSPGVWNTIYFGEGSWLTVV.